The 25 T cell receptor beta chains presented below share a single source sample, sequenced in a study of circulating tumor DNA in untreated peripheral T-cell lymphoma. Assay used: immunoSEQ multiplex PCR; TCRdb lists only in-frame clones, some missing. The repertoire includes about 8,900 clones, roughly four fifths of them detected once, and around 1.9% sits in the top ten. The sample was tumor tissue. These receptors were taken from a human donor with peripheral T-cell lymphoma.

V is TRBV6-8 and J is TRBJ1-5; maybe TRBD1 (5 bases). The CDR3 runs 15 residues. V gave up 8 bases and J gave up 5 bases, with 19 bases separating them. Germline V gives CDR1 MNHGY, CDR2 SAAAGT. The CDR3 sequence: CASGGTRHEYQPQHF. The CDR3 region has the DNA TGTGCCAGCGGGGGGACGCGACACGAATATCAGCCCCAGCATTTT.

The chain links TRBV1 to TRBJ1-1; the table's D call, TRBD1, has no DNA check behind it. TRBV1 is tagged as a pseudogene. CDR3 size: 15 residues. The CDR3 DNA reads as TGCGCCAGCAGCCGCCAGGGACAGCAGAACACTGAAGCTTTCTTT. It translates to CASSRQGQQNTEAFF.

The chain links TRBV19 to TRBJ2-3, with 8 positions matching TRBD1. This CDR3 has 14 amino acids. V trimming: 8 bases; J trimming: 4 bases; junction bases outside the gene matches: 8. Looked up from germline, CDR1 is LNHDA and CDR2 is SQIVND (reference sequence). CDR3 in amino acids: CASSDRGRADTQYF. CDR3 DNA sequence: TGTGCCAGTTCAGACAGGGGAAGGGCAGATACGCAGTATTTT.

The chain uses TRBV5-1 and TRBJ2-3; 8 nucleotides align to TRBD1. The V gene's germline CDR1 is SGHRS and CDR2 YFSETQ. This CDR3 spans 16 amino acids. The junction had 12 bases not matched to a gene; V was cut back by 6 bases and J by 3 bases. Written as DNA, the CDR3 is TGCGCCAGCACAGACAGGGGCCCCAGGGAAACAGATACGCAGTATTTT. Translation gives CASTDRGPRETDTQYF.

J is TRBJ2-2 and V is TRBV18; no clear D. This CDR3 spans 15 amino acids. The V end lost 4 bases, the J end lost 1 base, and 10 bases lay between the germline ends. The V gene's germline CDR1 is KGHSH and CDR2 LQKENI. DNA of the CDR3: TGTGCCAGCTCACTTTCTTCGAAGAACACCGGGGAGCTGTTTTTT. Protein product: CASSLSSKNTGELFF.

The rearrangement uses TRBV30 and TRBJ1-5; no clear D. V gave up 4 bases and J gave up 0 bases, with 10 bases separating them. The CDR3 runs 14 residues. Per the germline V gene, CDR1 is GTSNPN and CDR2 is SVGIG (reference sequence). CDR3 coding DNA: TGTGCCTGGAAGGAAGGCTATAGCAATCAGCCCCAGCATTTT. This translates into CAWKEGYSNQPQHF.

This chain links TRBV10-2 with TRBJ2-3; D call uncertain. The CDR3 is made up of 17 amino acids. V lost 4 bases and J 1 base, leaving 18 bases between the germline ends. The germline gives CDR1 WSHSY, CDR2 SAAADI. This CDR3 is CASSVAQFGARTDTQYF. The CDR3 coding sequence is TGCGCCAGCAGTGTAGCCCAGTTTGGTGCCCGCACAGATACGCAGTATTTT.

The CDR3, as DNA: TGTGCCAGCAGCCAGACGAACAGTGAAAAACTGTTTTTT. Translation gives CASSQTNSEKLFF. The chain recombines TRBV14 with TRBJ1-4, with no clear D. This CDR3 spans 13 amino acids. V was trimmed by 3 bases and J by 7 bases, leaving 9 bases between them. The germline gives CDR1 SGHDN, CDR2 FVKESK.

The V gene is TRBV6-8, the J gene TRBJ2-6, with D uncertain. V was shortened by 5 bases and J by 0 bases, with 8 bases between the two germline ends. This CDR3 has 15 amino acids. Germline lookup yields CDR1 MNHGY and CDR2 SAAAGT. The CDR3 protein is CASSDARSGANVLTF. In nucleotides, the CDR3 is TGTGCCAGCAGTGACGCTCGCTCTGGGGCCAACGTCCTGACTTTC.

V usage is TRBV10-3 and J usage is TRBJ1-1; TRBD1 is a possible D gene (6 bases). Germline V gives CDR1 ENHRY, CDR2 SYGVKD. This CDR3 comprises 16 residues. V lost 2 bases and J 3 bases, leaving 16 bases between the germline ends. The CDR3 sequence is CAISELLWGADTEAFF. The CDR3 bases are TGTGCCATCAGTGAGCTCCTCTGGGGGGCGGACACTGAAGCTTTCTTT.

The table lists this clone with a few counts. The chain recombines TRBV19 with TRBJ2-2; 8 bases line up with TRBD1. The germline CDR1 and CDR2 sequences are LNHDA and SQIVND (reference sequence). The V and J ends lost 4 bases and 6 bases, in that order; junction bases with no gene match: 10. The CDR3 sequence is 16 residues long. The DNA for the CDR3 is TGTGCCAGTAGTACACGACAGGGGCTTTGGGCCGGGGAGCTGTTTTTT. Protein product: CASSTRQGLWAGELFF.

The genes are TRBV11-3 and TRBJ2-1, with 8 positions matching TRBD2. Germline CDR1 SGHNT, CDR2 YENEEA. The CDR3 consists of 15 residues. The J segment lost 4 bases and the V segment lost 6 bases, leaving 8 bases of the junction unmatched. CDR3 residues: CASRGSGASYNEQFF. The DNA for the CDR3 is TGTGCCAGCAGGGGTAGCGGGGCATCTTACAATGAGCAGTTCTTC.

This clone was picked up a small number of times. The rearrangement links TRBV30 to TRBJ2-6, with 8 bases fitting TRBD1. Unmatched junction bases numbered 7, after V lost 2 bases and J lost 1 base. CDR3 length: 17 residues. Germline V lookup: CDR1 GTSNPN, CDR2 SVGIG (reference sequence). The CDR3: CAWSTTGVGSGANVLTF. The CDR3 region has the DNA TGTGCCTGGAGTACGACAGGGGTTGGATCTGGGGCCAACGTCCTGACTTTC.

The rearrangement uses TRBV18 and TRBJ1-2, with 11 bases fitting TRBD1. This CDR3 has 16 residues. Germline-derived CDR1 and CDR2 are KGHSH and LQKENI. V trimming: 3 bases; J trimming: 5 bases; junction bases outside the gene matches: 8. The CDR3, as DNA: TGTGCCAGCTCACCGAGGACAGGGGGCGCTGAGTATGGCTACACCTTC. Translation gives CASSPRTGGAEYGYTF. The variable domain in full, completed from reference TRBV18 and TRBJ1-2, reads NAGVMQNPRHLVRRRGQEARLRCSPMKGHSHVYWYRQLPEEGLKFMVYLQKENIIDESGMPKERFSAEFPKEGPSILRIQQVVRGDSAAYFCASSPRTGGAEYGYTFGSGTRLTVV.

The CDR3, as DNA: TGCAGCGTTGAACTGGGGAACACTGAAGCTTTCTTT. It translates to CSVELGNTEAFF. The J gene is TRBJ1-1, the V gene TRBV29-1, with D unresolved. There are 12 residues in the CDR3. Germline CDR1 reads SQVTM; CDR2 reads ANQGSEA. V was shortened by 2 bases and J by 1 base, with 5 bases between the two germline ends.

J is TRBJ1-2 and V is TRBV19, with 10 positions matching TRBD1. Germline V CDR1 and CDR2: LNHDA, SQIVND (reference sequence). This CDR3 is 12 amino acids long. V lost 7 bases and J lost 7; bases outside the gene matches: 3. As DNA, the CDR3 is TGTGCCAGTACCGGGACAGGGGTTGGCTACACCTTC. Translating gives CASTGTGVGYTF.

The chain employs TRBV29-1 and TRBJ2-7; 8 positions match TRBD1. V shed 7 bases and J 4 bases; nucleotides not matched to a gene: 6. This CDR3 contains 12 residues. Germline CDR1 and CDR2: SQVTM and ANQGSEA. CDR3 nucleotide sequence: TGCAGCGGCGGACAGGGAGAGTACGAGCAGTACTTC. The encoded protein is CSGGQGEYEQYF.

V usage is TRBV1 and J usage is TRBJ2-7; TRBD1 is taken as the D call from the table, unchecked against the DNA. TRBV1 is listed as a pseudogene. The CDR3 sequence is 15 residues long. The CDR3 loop reads CASSQDEQEYYEQYF. For the CDR3, the DNA is TGCGCCAGCAGCCAAGATGAACAGGAATACTACGAGCAGTACTTC.

The chain is built from TRBV30 and TRBJ1-3, with D hard to call. Germline CDR1 GTSNPN, CDR2 SVGIG (reference sequence). The CDR3 sequence is 16 residues long. With 1 base removed from V and 1 base from J, the gap between germline ends came to 14 bases. Here the CDR3 DNA reads TGTGCCTGGAGTGCGCCTGGCAGCTTATCTGGAAACACCATATATTTT. Protein product: CAWSAPGSLSGNTIYF.

DNA of the CDR3: TGTGCCAGCAGCTCCGCTGGGGGGGGCGATGAAGCTTTCTTT. It encodes CASSSAGGGDEAFF. The chain combines TRBV7-6 with TRBJ1-1; D perhaps matches TRBD1 (6 bases). This CDR3 is 14 amino acids long. V was shortened by 4 bases and J by 7 bases, with 16 bases between the two germline ends. Germline-derived CDR1 and CDR2 are SGHVS and FNYEAQ.

V is TRBV14 and J is TRBJ2-3; possible D gene TRBD2, 5 bases. The CDR3 totals 15 residues. V lost 0 bases, J lost 6 bases, and 13 bases lay in between. Germline lookup yields CDR1 SGHDN and CDR2 FVKESK. CDR3 DNA sequence: TGTGCCAGCAGCCAAGATTCCGGGGTCACGGATACGCAGTATTTT. It encodes CASSQDSGVTDTQYF.

The count of this clone is one. The rearrangement joins TRBV18 to TRBJ2-3; D may correspond to TRBD1 or TRBD2 (5 bases each). Germline V gene sequence: CDR1 KGHSH, CDR2 LQKENI. V lost 2 bases and J 4 bases, leaving 13 bases between the germline ends. This CDR3 has 15 residues. The CDR3 spells CASSPTREFSDTQYF. CDR3 DNA: TGTGCCAGCTCACCAACCAGGGAGTTCTCAGATACGCAGTATTTT.

This chain uses TRBV2 with TRBJ1-1; 12 nucleotides line up with TRBD1. Germline CDR1 SNHLY, CDR2 FYNNEI. The CDR3 contains 16 residues. J lost 1 base, V lost 11 bases, and 11 bases had no gene match. The CDR3 DNA is TGTGCCCTACCGGGGACAGGGGGCATCCCGAACACTGAAGCTTTCTTT. This sequence encodes CALPGTGGIPNTEAFF.

Comments on this clone: The junction departs from germline at one end; a sequencing error may be responsible. V is TRBV11-3 and J is TRBJ1-1; TRBD1 might be the D (5 bases). This CDR3 spans 17 amino acids. In germline, CDR1 is SGHNT, CDR2 YENEEA. CDR3 sequence: CASSSEDGTRGNTEVFF. Here the CDR3 DNA reads TGTGCCAGCAGCTCAGAGGACGGGACTCGAGGGAACACTGAAGTTTTCTTT.

V and J are TRBV19 and TRBJ1-3, with a weak D call TRBD1 (5 bases). Germline CDR1 and CDR2: LNHDA and SQIVND (reference sequence). Between the trimmed V and J ends, which lost 8 bases and 4 bases, there was a span of 9 bases. The CDR3 totals 12 residues. This chain's CDR3 is CASSRGGNTIYF. The CDR3 nucleotides are TGTGCCAGTTCCCGGGGCGGAAACACCATATATTTT.